This T cell receptor (beta chain) was obtained from a study of response to subunit inactivated influenza vaccine. Study-level points and caveats: With each seasonal influenza vaccination, the authors suggested, few new T cells are recruited.

As to this clonotype: Its antigen remains unknown.

TCRdb fed the RT-PCR reads into MiXCR, producing one record per CDR3 protein. The table includes around 530,000 distinct CDR3 sequences, 16% detected once. This CDR3 comprises 15 residues. Trimming cost V 0 bases and J 6 bases, with 14 bases left between them. Per germline, CDR1 LGHNA and CDR2 YSLEER. This material consisted of CD4+ T cells sorted from PBMCs, taken approximately 25 months after vaccination. The origin of this receptor is a man aged 50 to 69 who received an inactivated influenza vaccine. The genes are TRBV4-3 and TRBJ1-2; D is uncertain. In nucleotides, the CDR3 is TGCGCCAGCAGCCAAGACCTGTGGGTTAGGGATGGCTACACCTTC. Translating gives CASSQDLWVRDGYTF.